This T cell receptor beta chain was retrieved from a study of Ad26.COV2.S vaccination and SARS-CoV-2 variants. The CDR3 covers 16 residues. Per germline, CDR1 SGHRS and CDR2 YFSETQ. The V segment lost 0 bases and the J segment 8 bases; nucleotides outside the gene matches: 7. Documented treatment: some 20 received Ad26.COV2.S at low or high dose, single or two shots; 5 received placebo; per-sample allocation not given. The study sampled participants on day 63 after the first vaccine or placebo injection. TCRdb's copy holds only in-frame clones and misses some; the assay was immunoSEQ multiplex PCR. The table records about 400,000 clones, approximately 83% of them present only once. Concerning this clone: Its antigen remains unidentified.

Regarding the study as a whole: The TCR-based breadth and depth measures might underestimate overall T cell responses. After vaccination, substantial breadth of spike-specific CD8+ and CD4+ responses was reported.

The chain joins TRBV5-1 to TRBJ2-2, with 10 positions matching TRBD1. The source of this sequence is a person aged 18-65 years who received the Ad26.COV2.S COVID-19 vaccine or a placebo. Sequencing was performed on peripheral blood, taken in a trial of Ad26.COV2.S vaccine versus placebo. The DNA for the CDR3 is TGCGCCAGCAGCTTGGAGGGACAGGGGAGTTATGGGGAGCTGTTTTTT. Its protein is CASSLEGQGSYGELFF.